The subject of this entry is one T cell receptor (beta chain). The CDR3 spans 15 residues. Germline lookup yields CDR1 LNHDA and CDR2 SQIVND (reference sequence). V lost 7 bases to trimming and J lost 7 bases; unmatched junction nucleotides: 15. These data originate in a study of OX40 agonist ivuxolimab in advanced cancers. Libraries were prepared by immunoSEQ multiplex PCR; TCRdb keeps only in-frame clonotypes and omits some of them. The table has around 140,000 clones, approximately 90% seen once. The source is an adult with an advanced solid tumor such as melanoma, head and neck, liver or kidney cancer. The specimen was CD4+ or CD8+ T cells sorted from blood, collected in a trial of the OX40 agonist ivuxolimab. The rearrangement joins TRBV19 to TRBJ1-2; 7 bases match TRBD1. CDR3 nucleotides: TGTGCCAGTACCCCGATGACGACAGGGTACTCTGGCTACACCTTC. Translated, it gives CASTPMTTGYSGYTF.